The clone carrying this TCR beta chain was counted a few times. Antigen specificity is unknown. The data originate from a study of naive and memory T cell subsets. Study findings and constraints: Diversity fell and Gini index rose from naive through CM, EM, EMRA. Over 85% of naive TCR sequences appeared only once, unlike memory subsets.

Trimming removed 0 bases at V and 8 bases at J, with 14 bases between. CDR1 LNHNV and CDR2 YYDKDF come from the germline V gene (reference sequence). CDR3 length: 15 amino acids. From the second PCR step, alpha and beta chains were amplified apart. Both TRBC1 and TRBC2 were covered by a beta constant-region primer of two equimolar oligonucleotides. TCRdb independently ran MiXCR on the UMI-ligation and nested PCR reads; one entry per CDR3 protein. The repertoire includes roughly 140,000 distinct CDR3 sequences, about 17% of them detected once, and more than 0.13% sits in the top ten. This TCR was sampled from a human donor in good health. Sample: naive CD4+ T cells from blood. The gene calls are TRBV15 and TRBJ2-1, with a weak D call TRBD2 (6 bases). In DNA, the CDR3 is TGTGCCACCAGCAGAGATCTAGGACTATCTTATGAGCAGTTCTTC. Amino acid sequence: CATSRDLGLSYEQFF.